Listed here are 16 T cell receptor beta chains from one sample, sequenced in a study of shared clonotypes between healthy human individuals. The naive CD8 subset, CD45RO-negative cells positively selected for CCR7, excluded terminally differentiated effector memory CD45RA+ cells. The method was immunoSEQ multiplex PCR; TCRdb's version includes in-frame clones alone and lacks a portion of them. The table records 2 million or so clones, approximately 95% of them present only once. The sample comprised naive CD8+ T cells sorted from blood. The source is a man aged 18 to 35 in good health.

This clone was observed a single time. This sequence joins TRBV4-1 and TRBJ1-2; D is undetermined. Trimming stripped 0 bases from V and 4 bases from J, with 12 bases between. The CDR3 contains 15 residues. Looked up from germline, CDR1 is MGHRA and CDR2 is YSYEKL. This chain's CDR3 is CASSQDPTSTYGYTF. CDR3 DNA: TGCGCCAGCAGCCAAGATCCCACAAGTACCTATGGCTACACCTTC.

This clone was found once. The rearrangement links TRBV5-1 to TRBJ2-2, with 8 nucleotides matching TRBD2. V lost 0 bases and J lost 5; bases outside the gene matches: 6. Germline V lookup: CDR1 SGHRS, CDR2 YFSETQ. This CDR3 has 16 residues. CDR3 protein: CASSLAGTSTTGELFF. The CDR3 DNA is TGCGCCAGCAGCTTGGCCGGGACTAGTACTACCGGGGAGCTGTTTTTT. Based on the CDR3 plus reference TRBV5-1 and TRBJ2-2, the full variable domain is KAGVTQTPRYLIKTRGQQVTLSCSPISGHRSVSWYQQTPGQGLQFLFEYFSETQRNKGNFPGRFSGRQFSNSRSEMNVSTLELGDSALYLCASSLAGTSTTGELFFGEGSRLTVL.

This chain links TRBV7-9 with TRBJ2-3; 8 nucleotides line up with TRBD2. The germline gives CDR1 SEHNR, CDR2 FQNEAQ (reference sequence). V dropped 4 bases and J dropped 5; count of bases not matched to a gene: 8. The CDR3 runs 15 residues. This CDR3 reads CASSSEREYIDTQYF. The CDR3 DNA sequence: TGTGCCAGCAGCTCCGAGCGGGAGTATATAGATACGCAGTATTTT.

The gene calls are TRBV7-9 and TRBJ2-3; TRBD2 is a possible D gene (5 bases). The CDR3 is 16 amino acids. Germline values: CDR1 SEHNR, CDR2 FQNEAQ (reference sequence). V shed 2 bases and J shed 2 bases, with 14 bases lying between them. The CDR3 coding sequence is TGTGCCAGCAGCTTACCCCGAGGAGGTAACACAGATACGCAGTATTTT. Its translation: CASSLPRGGNTDTQYF.

The chain links TRBV7-9 to TRBJ2-2; a possible D gene is TRBD2 (5 bases). The CDR3 contains 17 residues. V lost 5 bases and J lost 5, with 21 bases in between. Germline V lookup: CDR1 SEHNR, CDR2 FQNEAQ (reference sequence). The CDR3 bases are TGTGCCAGCAGCCCGCTCGGTGGGCAGTCGGGGACCGGGGAGCTGTTTTTT. Encoded protein: CASSPLGGQSGTGELFF.

The chain joins TRBV6-5 to TRBJ1-5, with D possibly matching TRBD1 (6 bases). The ends were cut back, 6 bases at V and 5 bases at J, with 11 bases in the middle. The CDR3 has 13 amino acids. CDR1 MNHEY and CDR2 SVGAGI come from the germline V gene. The CDR3 bases are TGTGCCAGCAGAGGGACACCCTATCAGCCCCAGCATTTT. Protein product: CASRGTPYQPQHF.

CDR3 nucleotides: TGCGCCAGCCAGAAGAAGGATCATTCAAACACTGAAGCTTTCTTT. It specifies CASQKKDHSNTEAFF. The chain is built from TRBV4-1 and TRBJ1-1, with no clear D. V lost 8 bases to trimming and J lost 2 bases, with 18 bases between them. The CDR3 extends over 15 amino acids. Germline CDR1 reads MGHRA; CDR2 reads YSYEKL.

The J gene is TRBJ1-5, the V gene TRBV27; 8 bases align to TRBD1. J was trimmed by 4 bases and V by 4 bases; bases with no gene match: 6. The CDR3 totals 15 residues. Germline CDR1 is MNHEY and CDR2 is SMNVEV (reference sequence). For the CDR3, the DNA is TGTGCCAGCAGTTCTCCGGGACAGGCGAATCAGCCCCAGCATTTT. Protein: CASSSPGQANQPQHF.

The V and J genes are TRBV7-2 and TRBJ2-7; a weak D match, TRBD1 (6 bases). V lost 3 bases to trimming and J lost 4 bases, with 13 bases between them. This CDR3 has 14 amino acids. Germline V gene sequence: CDR1 SGHTA, CDR2 FQGNSA. CDR3 region: CASSLNREKYEQYF. CDR3 coding DNA: TGTGCCAGCAGCTTGAACAGGGAGAAGTACGAGCAGTACTTC.

The J gene is TRBJ2-7, the V gene TRBV2; D not certain. Trimming removed 0 bases from V and 1 base from J, with 13 bases in between. Germline V gene lookup returns CDR1 SNHLY and CDR2 FYNNEI. The length of the CDR3 is 16 residues. This CDR3 is CASSEADVLSSYEQYF. DNA of the CDR3: TGTGCCAGCAGTGAAGCAGACGTTCTAAGTTCCTACGAGCAGTACTTC.

The J gene is TRBJ2-5, the V gene TRBV19; 8 bases align to TRBD2. Germline V gene sequence: CDR1 LNHDA, CDR2 SQIVND (reference sequence). The trim removed 2 bases at V and 4 bases at J, leaving 6 bases unmatched. This CDR3 has 15 amino acids. The CDR3 protein is CASSISALAGETQYF. CDR3 bases: TGTGCCAGTAGTATATCAGCCCTAGCGGGAGAGACCCAGTACTTC.

The chain carries TRBV15 and TRBJ2-5; D uncertain. Germline values: CDR1 LNHNV, CDR2 YYDKDF (reference sequence). The CDR3 is 14 amino acids. V was shortened by 4 bases and J by 4 bases, with 13 bases between the two germline ends. The chain's CDR3 is CATSTPPQRETQYF. In DNA, the CDR3 is TGTGCCACCAGCACTCCCCCCCAGAGAGAGACCCAGTACTTC.

V gene TRBV28 combines with J gene TRBJ2-3; D gene unclear. Germline V gene sequence: CDR1 MDHEN, CDR2 SYDVKM. The length of the CDR3 is 13 residues. Trimming cost V 6 bases and J 6 bases, with 13 bases left between them. This chain's CDR3 is CASRIVPGDTQYF. The CDR3 region has the DNA TGTGCCAGCAGAATAGTACCGGGTGATACGCAGTATTTT. Full variable domain (rest looked up from reference TRBV28 and TRBJ2-3): DVKVTQSSRYLVKRTGEKVFLECVQDMDHENMFWYRQDPGLGLRLIYFSYDVKMKEKGDIPEGYSVSREKKERFSLILESASTNQTSMYLCASRIVPGDTQYFGPGTRLTVL.

The V and J genes are TRBV27 and TRBJ2-3; a weak D match, TRBD2 (6 bases). The CDR3 consists of 14 residues. The V end was cut by 5 bases, the J end by 6 bases, with 15 bases between. Per germline, CDR1 MNHEY and CDR2 SMNVEV (reference sequence). CDR3 sequence (DNA): TGTGCCAGCAGTCTGGGACTGGAAAAGGATACGCAGTATTTT. It translates to CASSLGLEKDTQYF.

The V gene is TRBV10-3, the J gene TRBJ2-1; the match to TRBD1 covers 10 bases. Germline lookup yields CDR1 ENHRY and CDR2 SYGVKD. Trimming took 10 bases from V and 4 from J; bases not matched to a gene: 13. There are 16 residues in the CDR3. The CDR3 loop is CATTTPGTGVYNEQFF. CDR3 nucleotide sequence: TGTGCCACCACCACCCCCGGGACAGGGGTATACAATGAGCAGTTCTTC.

The rearrangement links TRBV19 to TRBJ1-6, with D possibly matching TRBD1 (5 bases). Deletions cut 3 bases from V and 1 base from J, with 7 bases between. Germline lookup yields CDR1 LNHDA and CDR2 SQIVND (reference sequence). The CDR3 consists of 15 residues. CDR3 nucleotide sequence: TGTGCCAGTAGTATGGGGGGTTCCTATAATTCACCCCTCCACTTT. This sequence encodes CASSMGGSYNSPLHF.